This is a list of T cell receptor beta chains from one sample in a study of blood T cell repertoires in COVID-19. Here immunoSEQ multiplex PCR was the method, and the copy in TCRdb shows in-frame clones only, minus some. This sample has tens of thousands of clones, with 87% found just once. The sample taken for sequencing was peripheral blood. These receptor sequences come from a man in his forties with COVID-19, enrolled during active disease. CDR3s include the opening cysteine and the closing phenylalanine or tryptophan. D genes are given only for firm matches. Clone size is given for some rows only: seen once, a few or many times, or a class if the clone is expanded.

V,size,D,J,CDR3,DNA
TRBV19,-,-,TRBJ1-4,CASSGPATNEKLFF,TGTGCCAGTAGTGGCCCTGCAACTAATGAAAAACTGTTTTTT
TRBV3-1/TRBV3-2,-,TRBD1,TRBJ1-2,CASSQTGTGYGYTF,TGTGCCAGCAGCCAAACCGGGACAGGGTATGGCTACACCTTC
TRBV30,-,TRBD1,TRBJ2-7,CAWSWDSSYEQYF,TGTGCCTGGAGTTGGGACAGCTCCTACGAGCAGTACTTC
TRBV19,-,TRBD2,TRBJ2-2,CASSTGLAGGRNTGELFF,TGTGCCAGTAGTACTGGACTAGCGGGGGGGCGGAACACCGGGGAGCTGTTTTTT
TRBV6-5,-,-,TRBJ2-2,CASIRTRNTGELFF,TGTGCCAGCATTCGGACACGCAACACCGGGGAGCTGTTTTTT
TRBV6-5,-,TRBD1,TRBJ2-7,CASRETGLGEQYF,TGTGCCAGCAGGGAGACAGGGCTTGGCGAGCAGTACTTC
TRBV23-1,-,TRBD1,TRBJ1-3,CASSHRQGLSGNTIYF,TGCGCCAGCAGTCACCGACAGGGACTCTCTGGAAACACCATATATTTT
TRBV5-5,-,TRBD1,TRBJ1-2,CASSPGTGGHGYTF,TGTGCCAGCAGCCCCGGGACAGGGGGCCATGGCTACACCTTC
TRBV19,-,TRBD2,TRBJ2-3,CASQRAGGDDTQYF,TGTGCCAGTCAAAGGGCGGGGGGTGATGATACGCAGTATTTT
TRBV21-1,-,-,TRBJ1-5,CASSKERQGNQPQHF,TGTGCCAGCAGCAAAGAGAGACAGGGCAATCAGCCCCAGCATTTT
TRBV6-5,-,TRBD2,TRBJ2-7,CASISGSTYEQYF,TGTGCCAGCATTAGCGGGAGTACCTACGAGCAGTACTTC
TRBV7-8,-,-,TRBJ2-3,CASSFSGFGGTDTQYF,TGTGCCAGCAGCTTCAGCGGCTTTGGGGGCACAGATACGCAGTATTTT
TRBV27,-,-,TRBJ1-1,CASSTYDSNTEAFF,TGTGCCAGCAGTACTTACGACTCGAACACTGAAGCTTTCTTT
TRBV19,once,-,TRBJ1-1,CASSTQTGGTEAFF,TGTGCCAGTAGTACCCAGACAGGAGGCACTGAAGCTTTCTTT
TRBV5-1,-,-,TRBJ2-7,CASSLVPGSYEQYF,TGCGCCAGCAGCTTGGTCCCAGGCTCCTACGAGCAGTACTTC
TRBV28,-,-,TRBJ2-5,CASSSIDSFPPQYF,TGTGCCAGCAGTTCCATCGACAGTTTCCCACCCCAGTACTTC
TRBV4-2,-,-,TRBJ1-3,CASSQDSGGSGNTIYF,TGTGCCAGCAGCCAAGATTCGGGGGGGTCTGGAAACACCATATATTTT
TRBV18,-,TRBD2,TRBJ2-2,CASSPPKTSGTYGAGELFF,TGTGCCAGCTCACCACCGAAAACTAGCGGGACATACGGGGCAGGGGAGCTGTTTTTT
TRBV5-4,few,-,TRBJ1-2,CASSLEAGRGGRANYGYTF,TGTGCCAGCAGCTTGGAGGCAGGGAGGGGTGGTAGAGCTAACTATGGCTACACCTTC
TRBV6-5,-,-,TRBJ1-6,CASSYREDNSPLHF,TGTGCCAGCAGTTACCGGGAGGATAATTCACCCCTCCACTTT
TRBV5-1,-,-,TRBJ2-5,CASSLVSRGQETQYF,TGCGCCAGCAGCTTGGTAAGCAGGGGCCAAGAGACCCAGTACTTC
TRBV4-1,-,TRBD2,TRBJ2-1,CASSLLAGKASDEQFF,TGCGCCAGCAGCCTTCTAGCGGGCAAGGCTAGCGATGAGCAGTTCTTC
TRBV28,-,-,TRBJ2-7,CASTTGGGPYEQYF,TGTGCCAGCACCACTGGGGGGGGCCCCTACGAGCAGTACTTC
TRBV18,-,-,TRBJ1-2,CASSRTAYGYTF,TGTGCCAGCTCCCGGACAGCCTATGGCTACACCTTC
TRBV9,-,-,TRBJ2-1,CASSVESSYDEQFF,TGTGCCAGCAGCGTAGAGTCTAGTTACGATGAGCAGTTCTTC
TRBV7-6,-,TRBD2,TRBJ2-1,CASSSKGLAGGIGYNEQFF,TGTGCCAGCAGCTCCAAGGGACTAGCGGGAGGAATTGGGTACAATGAGCAGTTCTTC
TRBV5-1,-,TRBD2,TRBJ2-7,CASSLDPKRLAGGPDYEQYF,TGCGCCAGCAGCTTGGACCCGAAGAGACTAGCGGGAGGTCCTGACTACGAGCAGTACTTC
TRBV3-1/TRBV3-2,-,-,TRBJ1-6,CASSQDPRTGHSPLHF,TGTGCCAGCAGCCAAGATCCGCGAACAGGACACTCACCCCTCCACTTT
TRBV6-1,-,-,TRBJ1-2,CASSDGTFNNYGYTF,TGTGCCAGCAGTGACGGGACATTTAATAACTATGGCTACACCTTC
TRBV30,-,TRBD2,TRBJ2-7,CAWRLAGGGGYEQYF,TGTGCCTGGAGGCTAGCGGGGGGCGGAGGATACGAGCAGTACTTC
TRBV5-1,-,-,TRBJ1-1,CASSLEQGNTEAFF,TGCGCCAGCAGCTTGGAACAGGGAAACACTGAAGCTTTCTTT
TRBV29-1,-,-,TRBJ1-3,CSGQGTSGNTIYF,TGCAGCGGGCAGGGGACCTCTGGAAACACCATATATTTT
TRBV30,-,TRBD1,TRBJ1-5,CAWSVMGQGRGPQHF,TGTGCCTGGAGTGTAATGGGACAGGGTCGTGGTCCCCAGCATTTT
TRBV3-1/TRBV3-2,-,-,TRBJ2-1,CASSQVAPWAGNIDEQFF,TGTGCCAGCAGCCAAGTCGCTCCGTGGGCAGGGAATATCGATGAGCAGTTCTTC
TRBV10-3,once,TRBD1,TRBJ1-1,CATRTGGLTEAFF,TGTGCCACGAGGACAGGGGGCTTGACTGAAGCTTTCTTT
TRBV29-1,-,-,TRBJ1-2,CSVVIGGNYGYTF,TGCAGCGTTGTGATAGGGGGTAATTATGGCTACACCTTC
TRBV11-2,-,-,TRBJ2-7,CASSSKNTSYEQYF,TGTGCCAGCAGTTCGAAGAACACCTCCTACGAGCAGTACTTC
TRBV5-4,-,TRBD1,TRBJ2-3,CASAQGQGADTQYF,TGTGCCAGCGCTCAGGGACAGGGGGCAGATACGCAGTATTTT
TRBV12-3/TRBV12-4,-,-,TRBJ2-7,CASRDTDYEQYF,TGTGCCAGCAGGGACACCGACTACGAGCAGTACTTC
TRBV10-3,-,TRBD1,TRBJ1-2,CAISAGTGVNYGYTF,TGTGCCATCAGTGCTGGGACAGGGGTTAACTATGGCTACACCTTC